Listed here are 5 T cell receptor beta chains from one sample, sequenced in a study of cytomegalovirus exposure and HLA in healthy donors. PCR involved 60 Vbeta and 13 Jbeta primers. Method: immunoSEQ multiplex PCR; TCRdb's copy keeps in-frame clones and lacks some. The table has 75,000 to 90,000 clones, roughly 9.1% seen once. Sequencing was carried out using PBMCs. Receptor source: a man in his 60s in good health and CMV-seropositive.

This clone was seen more than once but under ten times. V gene TRBV6-1 combines with J gene TRBJ2-4, with D perhaps matching TRBD1 (6 bases). There are 13 residues in the CDR3. Germline V gene lookup returns CDR1 MNHNS and CDR2 SASEGT. The ends were cut back, 2 bases at V and 6 bases at J, with 8 bases in the middle. The CDR3 DNA follows: TGTGCCAGCAGTGAAACAGGGAGAAACATTCAGTACTTC. Protein: CASSETGRNIQYF.

This clone has just a few counts. The CDR3 loop reads CASSYGWKGKADEQFF. The CDR3, as DNA: TGTGCCAGCAGTTACGGGTGGAAGGGAAAAGCGGATGAGCAGTTCTTC. The chain links TRBV6-5 to TRBJ2-1; weak D call: TRBD2 (5 bases). CDR3 size: 16 residues. Germline CDR1 MNHEY, CDR2 SVGAGI. The V and J ends lost 2 bases and 8 bases respectively, with 19 bases between them.

V gene TRBV5-4 combines with J gene TRBJ1-1; 7 bases map to TRBD1. Looked up from germline, CDR1 is SGHNT and CDR2 is YYREEE (reference sequence). The CDR3 loop spans 15 amino acids. V trimming: 0 bases; J trimming: 1 base; junction bases outside the gene matches: 3. CDR3 residues: CASSLGGQSNTEAFF. DNA of the CDR3: TGTGCCAGCAGCTTGGGGGGACAGTCGAACACTGAAGCTTTCTTT.

This clone has just a few counts. The chain has TRBV2 and TRBJ1-2, with D unclear. CDR3 length equals 13 residues. CDR1 and CDR2 from the germline V gene are SNHLY and FYNNEI. Between the trimmed V and J ends, which lost 4 bases and 2 bases, there was a span of 8 bases. CDR3 in DNA: TGTGCCAGCAGTGTCGACGGGAACTATGGCTACACCTTC. It specifies CASSVDGNYGYTF.

This clone has just a few counts. The chain recombines TRBV10-3 with TRBJ2-3, with 11 bases fitting TRBD2. The germline CDR1 and CDR2 sequences are ENHRY and SYGVKD. The length of the CDR3 is 13 residues. With V trimmed by 9 bases and J by 2 bases, 1 base remained unmatched. This CDR3 is CAISGGATDTQYF. In nucleotides, the CDR3 is TGTGCCATTAGCGGGGGGGCCACAGATACGCAGTATTTT.